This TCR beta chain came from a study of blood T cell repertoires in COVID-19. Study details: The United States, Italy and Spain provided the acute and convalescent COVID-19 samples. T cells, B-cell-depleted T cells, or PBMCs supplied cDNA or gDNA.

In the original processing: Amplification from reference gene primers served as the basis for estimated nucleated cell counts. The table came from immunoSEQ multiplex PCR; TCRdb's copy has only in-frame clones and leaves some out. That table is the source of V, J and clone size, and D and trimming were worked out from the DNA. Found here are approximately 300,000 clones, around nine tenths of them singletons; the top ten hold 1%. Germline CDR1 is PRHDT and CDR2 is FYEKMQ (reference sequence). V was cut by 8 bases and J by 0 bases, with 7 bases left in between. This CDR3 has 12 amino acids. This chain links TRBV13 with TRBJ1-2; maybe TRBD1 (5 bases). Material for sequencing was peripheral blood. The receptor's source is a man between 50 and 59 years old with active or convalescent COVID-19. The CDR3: CASSGANYGYTF. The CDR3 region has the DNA TGTGCCAGCTCGGGGGCTAACTATGGCTACACCTTC.